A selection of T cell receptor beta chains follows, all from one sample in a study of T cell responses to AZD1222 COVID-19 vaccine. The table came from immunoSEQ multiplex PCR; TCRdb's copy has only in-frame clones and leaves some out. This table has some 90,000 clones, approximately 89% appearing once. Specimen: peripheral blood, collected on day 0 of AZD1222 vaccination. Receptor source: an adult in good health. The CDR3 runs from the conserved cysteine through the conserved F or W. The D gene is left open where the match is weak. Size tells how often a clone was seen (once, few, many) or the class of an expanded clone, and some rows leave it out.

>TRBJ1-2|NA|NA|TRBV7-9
CASSYTGYGYTF
TGTGCCAGCAGCTACACAGGGTATGGCTACACCTTC
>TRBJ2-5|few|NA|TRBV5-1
CASSPSDGVVRTQYF
TGCGCCAGCAGCCCGTCGGACGGGGTTGTTAGGACCCAGTACTTC
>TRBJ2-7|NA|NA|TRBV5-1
CASSSPGTTYEQYF
TGCGCCAGCAGCTCCCCCGGGACCACCTACGAGCAGTACTTC
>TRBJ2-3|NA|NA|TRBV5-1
CASSPGAADTQYF
TGCGCCAGCAGCCCCGGGGCGGCAGATACGCAGTATTTT
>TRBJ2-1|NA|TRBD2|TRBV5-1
CASSPGGGRAHNEQFF
TGCGCCAGCAGCCCGGGAGGCGGGAGGGCCCACAATGAGCAGTTCTTC
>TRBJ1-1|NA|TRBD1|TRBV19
CASRQTGMNTEAFF
TGTGCCAGTAGACAGACAGGGATGAACACTGAAGCTTTCTTT
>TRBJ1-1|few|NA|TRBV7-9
CASSFAGAEAFF
TGTGCCAGCAGCTTCGCGGGGGCTGAAGCTTTCTTT
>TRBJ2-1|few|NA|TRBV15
CATSRDRSGGDSEQFF
TGTGCCACCAGCAGAGATAGGTCGGGCGGCGACTCAGAGCAGTTCTTC
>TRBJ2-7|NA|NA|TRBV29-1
CSVGASPYEQYF
TGCAGCGTCGGGGCTTCCCCCTACGAGCAGTACTTC
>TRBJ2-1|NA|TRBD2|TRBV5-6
CASSLDRTSGHNEQFF
TGTGCCAGCAGCCTAGACAGGACTAGCGGGCACAATGAGCAGTTCTTC
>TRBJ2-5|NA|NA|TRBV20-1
CSAEEVETQYF
TGCAGTGCCGAAGAGGTCGAGACCCAGTACTTC
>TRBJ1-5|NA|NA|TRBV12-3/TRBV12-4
CASSSGVNQPQHF
TGTGCCAGCAGTTCAGGGGTCAATCAGCCCCAGCATTTT
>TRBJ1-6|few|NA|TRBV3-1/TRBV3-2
CASSQHRNNSPLHF
TGTGCCAGCAGCCAACACCGGAATAATTCACCCCTCCACTTT
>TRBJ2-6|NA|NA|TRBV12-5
CASGDGGPLRSGANVLTF
TGTGCTAGTGGAGACGGGGGGCCCCTTCGCTCTGGGGCCAACGTCCTGACTTTC
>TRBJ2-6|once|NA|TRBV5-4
CASSLDIAGANVLTF
TGTGCCAGCAGCTTGGATATAGCTGGGGCCAACGTCCTGACTTTC
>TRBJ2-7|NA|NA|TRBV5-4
CASSFGGAGGPYEQYF
TGTGCCAGCAGCTTTGGTGGGGCGGGCGGGCCCTACGAGCAGTACTTC
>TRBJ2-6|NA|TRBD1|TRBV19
CASSIGGWQGVTSGANVLTF
TGTGCCAGTAGTATTGGGGGCTGGCAGGGGGTGACCTCTGGGGCCAACGTCCTGACTTTC
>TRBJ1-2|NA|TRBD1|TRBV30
CAWSTSDRGLNFNYGYTF
TGTGCCTGGAGTACGTCGGACAGGGGACTTAACTTTAACTATGGCTACACCTTC
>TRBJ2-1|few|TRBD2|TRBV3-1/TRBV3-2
CASSPSGTSGRNEQFF
TGTGCCAGCAGCCCATCCGGGACTAGCGGGAGGAATGAGCAGTTCTTC
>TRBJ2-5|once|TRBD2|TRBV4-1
CASSPRGTSGRAGQETQYF
TGCGCCAGCAGCCCCCGAGGGACTAGCGGGAGGGCGGGGCAAGAGACCCAGTACTTC
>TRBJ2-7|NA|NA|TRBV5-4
CASSSGGAPYEQYF
TGTGCCAGCAGCTCTGGAGGGGCCCCCTACGAGCAGTACTTC
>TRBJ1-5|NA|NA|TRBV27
CASSTGGQGVRPQHF
TGTGCCAGCAGTACGGGGGGCCAGGGAGTGAGGCCCCAGCATTTT
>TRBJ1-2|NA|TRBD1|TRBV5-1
CASSLGTGSYGYTF
TGCGCCAGCAGCTTAGGGACAGGCTCCTATGGCTACACCTTC
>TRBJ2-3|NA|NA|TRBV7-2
CASSQTDTQYF
TGTGCCAGCAGTCAAACAGATACGCAGTATTTT